This T cell receptor beta chain was identified during a study of OX40 agonist ivuxolimab in advanced cancers. About the research overall: Head and neck, renal cell, melanoma or hepatocellular carcinoma were the cancers that dose-escalation patients had. Study-level results: Some of the nonresponding patients also showed low levels of normalized T-cell clonal expansion. Researchers report that CD8+ T cells had, on average, more expanded clones than CD4+.

The CDR3 length is 13 residues. CDR1 and CDR2 (germline): SGHTA, FQGNSA. V lost 2 bases, J lost 4 bases, and 9 bases lay in between. At baseline, cycle 4 day 1, and cycle 7 day 1, blood was sampled. Turning to this clone: Antigen: not known.

The data were produced by immunoSEQ multiplex PCR, yet TCRdb's version contains in-frame clones alone and is incomplete. Found here are roughly 67,000 clones, about nine tenths of them singletons; the top ten hold approximately 0.66%. The material sequenced was CD4+ or CD8+ T cells sorted from blood, taken in a trial of the OX40 agonist ivuxolimab. The chain is built from TRBV7-2 and TRBJ2-7; D not certain. The clonotype comes from an adult with an advanced solid tumor such as melanoma, head and neck, liver or kidney cancer. CDR3 DNA: TGTGCCAGCAGCTTACGTAGACTTTACGAGCAGTACTTC. It yields the protein CASSLRRLYEQYF.